A selection of T cell receptor beta chains follows, all from one sample in a study of blood T cell repertoires in COVID-19. Produced via immunoSEQ multiplex PCR; TCRdb's table is partial and in-frame only. The sample lists nearly 250,000 clones; around four fifths were seen once. The specimen was peripheral blood. The receptors stem from an elderly woman with acute or convalescent COVID-19. Both conserved end residues are part of each CDR3. A D gene is named only where the DNA matches it firmly. Clone size is not always given. Where it is, it says once, few, many or a class for expanded clones.

j_gene: TRBJ2-1; v_gene: TRBV14; d_gene: TRBD2; abundance: NA; CDR3nt: TGTGCCAGCAGCCAAAGATTGGCTAGCGGGAGGGCCGTCCTATATGAGCAGTTCTTC; CDR3aa: CASSQRLASGRAVLYEQFF
j_gene: TRBJ2-3; v_gene: TRBV10-2; d_gene: TRBD1; abundance: NA; CDR3nt: TGCGCCAGCAGTATATCCGGGACAGGGGGCCCAGATACGCAGTATTTT; CDR3aa: CASSISGTGGPDTQYF
j_gene: TRBJ1-1; v_gene: TRBV6-5; d_gene: TRBD1; abundance: NA; CDR3nt: TGTGCCAGCAGTTACCAAATCGGACAGGGCAACACTGAAGCTTTCTTT; CDR3aa: CASSYQIGQGNTEAFF
j_gene: TRBJ2-3; v_gene: TRBV18; d_gene: TRBD2; abundance: NA; CDR3nt: TGTGCCAGCTCACCACTTGGGACTAGCGGGCGGGGCCTCACAGATACGCAGTATTTT; CDR3aa: CASSPLGTSGRGLTDTQYF
j_gene: TRBJ1-2; v_gene: TRBV28; d_gene: NA; abundance: NA; CDR3nt: TGTGCCAGCAGTTTCAGGGCAAACTATGGCTACACCTTC; CDR3aa: CASSFRANYGYTF
j_gene: TRBJ2-2; v_gene: TRBV7-6; d_gene: NA; abundance: NA; CDR3nt: TGTGCCAGCAGCTTAGAAGTAGCGGCGAACACCGGGGAGCTGTTTTTT; CDR3aa: CASSLEVAANTGELFF
j_gene: TRBJ1-1; v_gene: TRBV11-2; d_gene: NA; abundance: NA; CDR3nt: TGTGCCAGCAGCTTAGCCAGGGCTGGTACTGAAGCTTTCTTT; CDR3aa: CASSLARAGTEAFF
j_gene: TRBJ2-3; v_gene: TRBV3-1/TRBV3-2; d_gene: TRBD1; abundance: NA; CDR3nt: TGTGCCAGCAGCCCTTATGGACAGGGGGCAGATACGCAGTATTTT; CDR3aa: CASSPYGQGADTQYF
j_gene: TRBJ2-1; v_gene: TRBV18; d_gene: NA; abundance: NA; CDR3nt: TGTGCCAGCTCACCGCTTTCTAGTTTCGATGAGCAGTTCTTC; CDR3aa: CASSPLSSFDEQFF
j_gene: TRBJ1-1; v_gene: TRBV10-3; d_gene: NA; abundance: NA; CDR3nt: TGTGCCATCAGTGAGCCGCGGAAAAACACTGAAGCTTTCTTT; CDR3aa: CAISEPRKNTEAFF
j_gene: TRBJ2-3; v_gene: TRBV19; d_gene: TRBD1; abundance: NA; CDR3nt: TGTGCCAGTAGTATGGTCTCGCCAGGGGGCGGGGGCACAGATACGCAGTATTTT; CDR3aa: CASSMVSPGGGGTDTQYF
j_gene: TRBJ1-1; v_gene: TRBV5-5; d_gene: NA; abundance: NA; CDR3nt: TGTGCCAGCAGCCCGGGACACCAGAACATGAACACTGAAGCTTTCTTT; CDR3aa: CASSPGHQNMNTEAFF
j_gene: TRBJ2-3; v_gene: TRBV29-1; d_gene: NA; abundance: NA; CDR3nt: TGCAGCGTTGAGGGGCGGGGAACCGACCCTTATACGCAGTATTTT; CDR3aa: CSVEGRGTDPYTQYF
j_gene: TRBJ1-2; v_gene: TRBV3-1/TRBV3-2; d_gene: NA; abundance: NA; CDR3nt: TGTGCCAGCAGCCAGAGAGGCGGCTATGGCTACACCTTC; CDR3aa: CASSQRGGYGYTF
j_gene: TRBJ2-5; v_gene: TRBV7-8; d_gene: TRBD1; abundance: NA; CDR3nt: TGTGCCAGCGGGACAGGGCTCGAGACCCAGTACTTC; CDR3aa: CASGTGLETQYF
j_gene: TRBJ2-1; v_gene: TRBV7-2; d_gene: TRBD1; abundance: few; CDR3nt: TGTGCCAGCAGCTCCACTAGGACAGGCTACAATGAGCAGTTCTTC; CDR3aa: CASSSTRTGYNEQFF
j_gene: TRBJ2-5; v_gene: TRBV15; d_gene: TRBD2; abundance: NA; CDR3nt: TGTGCCACCAGCGGGCGGGGGCAAGAGACCCAGTACTTC; CDR3aa: CATSGRGQETQYF
j_gene: TRBJ2-1; v_gene: TRBV5-6; d_gene: TRBD1; abundance: NA; CDR3nt: TGTGCCAGCAGCTTGGGACAGGGGGGGTTTTACAATGAGCAGTTCTTC; CDR3aa: CASSLGQGGFYNEQFF
j_gene: TRBJ2-7; v_gene: TRBV25-1; d_gene: TRBD1; abundance: NA; CDR3nt: TGTGCCAGCGTCCCGGGACAGGGTTCCTACGAGCAGTACTTC; CDR3aa: CASVPGQGSYEQYF
j_gene: TRBJ2-1; v_gene: TRBV5-1; d_gene: NA; abundance: NA; CDR3nt: TGCGCCAGCAGCTTGATAGCGAACTCCTACAATGAGCAGTTCTTC; CDR3aa: CASSLIANSYNEQFF
j_gene: TRBJ2-2; v_gene: TRBV7-9; d_gene: TRBD1; abundance: few; CDR3nt: TGTGCCAGCAGCACGGACAGGGGAGCCGGGGAGCTGTTTTTT; CDR3aa: CASSTDRGAGELFF
j_gene: TRBJ1-5; v_gene: TRBV7-2; d_gene: TRBD1; abundance: NA; CDR3nt: TGTGCCAGCAGCTTGACAGGGAACAATCAGCCCCAGCATTTT; CDR3aa: CASSLTGNNQPQHF
j_gene: TRBJ2-2; v_gene: TRBV9; d_gene: TRBD2; abundance: few; CDR3nt: TGTGCCAGCAGCGAGCGGGGGACGAACACCGGGGAGCTGTTTTTT; CDR3aa: CASSERGTNTGELFF
j_gene: TRBJ2-5; v_gene: TRBV28; d_gene: NA; abundance: NA; CDR3nt: TGTGCCAGCAGCCGATTGCCGGGAGTTGACGAGACCCAGTACTTC; CDR3aa: CASSRLPGVDETQYF
j_gene: TRBJ2-1; v_gene: TRBV7-2; d_gene: NA; abundance: NA; CDR3nt: TGTGCCAGCAGCCCCTCCGCGGGAACGTACAATGAGCAGTTCTTC; CDR3aa: CASSPSAGTYNEQFF
j_gene: TRBJ2-7; v_gene: TRBV7-9; d_gene: NA; abundance: NA; CDR3nt: TGTGCCAGCAGCCAAGACAGGTACGAGCAGTACTTC; CDR3aa: CASSQDRYEQYF
j_gene: TRBJ2-1; v_gene: TRBV9; d_gene: TRBD2; abundance: once; CDR3nt: TGTGCCAGCAGCGTTGGGACTAGCGGGAGAAACAATGAGCAGTTCTTC; CDR3aa: CASSVGTSGRNNEQFF
j_gene: TRBJ2-1; v_gene: TRBV5-1; d_gene: TRBD1; abundance: NA; CDR3nt: TGCGCCAGCAGCTCGGGACAGGGGGTTAATGAGCAGTTCTTC; CDR3aa: CASSSGQGVNEQFF
j_gene: TRBJ1-1; v_gene: TRBV19; d_gene: NA; abundance: NA; CDR3nt: TGTGCCAGTAGTATGCACAGATCTATGAACACTGAAGCTTTCTTT; CDR3aa: CASSMHRSMNTEAFF
j_gene: TRBJ1-4; v_gene: TRBV28; d_gene: NA; abundance: NA; CDR3nt: TGTGCCAGCAGTTTTCGTCAGGGTCGAGAAAAACTGTTTTTT; CDR3aa: CASSFRQGREKLFF
j_gene: TRBJ2-1; v_gene: TRBV11-2; d_gene: NA; abundance: NA; CDR3nt: TGTGCCAGCAGCTTAGGTAGCCGGTTTCAGTTCTTC; CDR3aa: CASSLGSRFQFF
j_gene: TRBJ2-2; v_gene: TRBV5-6; d_gene: TRBD1; abundance: once; CDR3nt: TGTGCCAGCAGCCTAAGACAGGGTATGAGCACCGGGGAGCTGTTTTTT; CDR3aa: CASSLRQGMSTGELFF
j_gene: TRBJ1-1; v_gene: TRBV3-1/TRBV3-2; d_gene: NA; abundance: NA; CDR3nt: TGTGCCAGCAGCGAACTCACGGGCACTGAAGCTTTCTTT; CDR3aa: CASSELTGTEAFF
j_gene: TRBJ2-6; v_gene: TRBV2; d_gene: NA; abundance: NA; CDR3nt: TGTGCCAGCAAACGAGATTCTGGGGCCAACGTCCTGACTTTC; CDR3aa: CASKRDSGANVLTF
j_gene: TRBJ1-2; v_gene: TRBV24-1; d_gene: NA; abundance: NA; CDR3nt: TGTGCCACCTACAATACTAACTATGGCTACACCTTC; CDR3aa: CATYNTNYGYTF
j_gene: TRBJ1-3; v_gene: TRBV7-6; d_gene: NA; abundance: NA; CDR3nt: TGTGCCAGCAGCTTAGCAGCAGGGACTGGAAACACCATATATTTT; CDR3aa: CASSLAAGTGNTIYF
j_gene: TRBJ2-7; v_gene: TRBV7-2; d_gene: TRBD2; abundance: NA; CDR3nt: TGTGCCAGCAGCTTAGCATCAGCGGGGGGCTCCTACGAGCAGTACTTC; CDR3aa: CASSLASAGGSYEQYF
j_gene: TRBJ2-5; v_gene: TRBV3-1/TRBV3-2; d_gene: NA; abundance: few; CDR3nt: TGTGCCAGCAGCAAGGGGGTTAGGTCAGAGACCCAGTACTTC; CDR3aa: CASSKGVRSETQYF
j_gene: TRBJ2-5; v_gene: TRBV7-9; d_gene: TRBD1; abundance: NA; CDR3nt: TGTGCCAGCAGCTTAGGGGACAGCCGGCCCCAGTACTTC; CDR3aa: CASSLGDSRPQYF
j_gene: TRBJ1-2; v_gene: TRBV27; d_gene: NA; abundance: once; CDR3nt: TGTGCCAGCAGTTTAAAGGCAGGGGATGGCTACACCTTC; CDR3aa: CASSLKAGDGYTF
j_gene: TRBJ1-2; v_gene: TRBV2; d_gene: NA; abundance: NA; CDR3nt: TGTGCCAGCAGTGAAGTCAGACAATTATATGGCTACACCTTC; CDR3aa: CASSEVRQLYGYTF
j_gene: TRBJ2-7; v_gene: TRBV6-6; d_gene: TRBD2; abundance: NA; CDR3nt: TGTGCCAGCACGAGCGGGACGGTGGAGCAGTACTTC; CDR3aa: CASTSGTVEQYF
j_gene: TRBJ2-2; v_gene: TRBV29-1; d_gene: NA; abundance: NA; CDR3nt: TGCAGCGTTGAACCCGCGCCGGCCGGGGAGCTGTTTTTT; CDR3aa: CSVEPAPAGELFF
j_gene: TRBJ2-3; v_gene: TRBV6-2/TRBV6-3; d_gene: NA; abundance: NA; CDR3nt: TGTGCCAGCAGTAAACCTACTGGGGGGACAGATACGCAGTATTTT; CDR3aa: CASSKPTGGTDTQYF